This TCR beta chain came from a study of OX40 agonist ivuxolimab in advanced cancers. Profiling relied on immunoSEQ multiplex PCR, and the TCRdb table lists in-frame clones only, not all of them. The data show fewer than 90,000 clones, 65% to 90% seen once. Sequenced here: CD4+ or CD8+ T cells sorted from blood, sampled in a trial of the OX40 agonist ivuxolimab. The clonotype comes from an adult with an advanced solid tumor such as melanoma, head and neck, liver or kidney cancer.

The CDR3: CASSFREPYEQYF. The CDR3, as DNA: TGTGCCAGCAGCTTTCGGGAACCCTACGAGCAGTACTTC. The chain links TRBV7-2 to TRBJ2-7; perhaps TRBD2 as D (5 bases). Germline V gene lookup returns CDR1 SGHTA and CDR2 FQGNSA. The CDR3 extends over 13 amino acids. V lost 3 bases to trimming and J lost 2 bases, with 8 bases between them. The whole variable domain, remainder taken from reference TRBV7-2 and TRBJ2-7, is GAGVSQSPSNKVTEKGKDVELRCDPISGHTALYWYRQSLGQGLEFLIYFQGNSAPDKSGLPSDRFSAERTGGSVSTLTIQRTQQEDSAVYLCASSFREPYEQYFGPGTRLTVT.